The rows below give T cell receptor beta chains drawn from one sample of a study of shared clonotypes between healthy human individuals. This table comes from immunoSEQ multiplex PCR, and its TCRdb copy is limited to in-frame clones, with some not included. The sample holds about 2,500,000 clones; more than 90% are singletons and the top ten take 0.14%. The sequencing sample was made of naive CD4+ T cells sorted from blood. Receptor source: a man between 18 and 35 years old in good health. Each CDR3 is given with its conserved first and last residue. A D gene is named only where the DNA matches it firmly. Rows give clone size only sometimes, using once, few, many, or a class for an expanded clone.

J | V | D | size | DNA | CDR3
TRBJ2-3 | TRBV5-6 | TRBD2 | - | TGTGCCAGCAGCTTGGAAGCGGGGGTCACAGATACGCAGTATTTT | CASSLEAGVTDTQYF
TRBJ2-3 | TRBV19 | TRBD2 | - | TGTGCCAGTAGTGCTACTAGCGGGAGCACAGATACGCAGTATTTT | CASSATSGSTDTQYF
TRBJ2-1 | TRBV10-2 | TRBD2 | - | TGCGCCAGCAGTTTCGGGACTAGTAACTGGAATGAGCAGTTCTTC | CASSFGTSNWNEQFF
TRBJ1-5 | TRBV7-2 | - | few | TGTGCCAGCAGCTTCGACGGAGGGTCCAATCAGCCCCAGCATTTT | CASSFDGGSNQPQHF
TRBJ1-1 | TRBV7-9 | - | - | TGTGCCAGCAGCTTGGGGGGAGGAGAAGCTTTCTTT | CASSLGGGEAFF
TRBJ2-5 | TRBV18 | TRBD2 | - | TGTGCCAGCTCACCGGCAGGTGCGGGGGTACAAGAGACCCAGTACTTC | CASSPAGAGVQETQYF
TRBJ2-2 | TRBV6-1 | TRBD2 | - | TGTGCCAGCAAAACGCGGGAGGGCCTCACCGGGGAGCTGTTTTTT | CASKTREGLTGELFF
TRBJ1-1 | TRBV30 | - | few | TGTGCCTGGAGTGGTGGACGGCTGAACACTGAAGCTTTCTTT | CAWSGGRLNTEAFF
TRBJ1-3 | TRBV30 | TRBD1 | - | TGTGCCTGGAGTGTAGGGGGACAGGGGCAAGGAAACACCATATATTTT | CAWSVGGQGQGNTIYF
TRBJ1-3 | TRBV10-2 | - | once | TGCGCCAGCAGTGCGGACCAGAGTTCTGGAAACACCATATATTTT | CASSADQSSGNTIYF
TRBJ1-2 | TRBV30 | TRBD1 | - | TGTGCCTGGAGTGAGACCCGGACAGGGAGGGAGGGCTACACCTTC | CAWSETRTGREGYTF
TRBJ1-1 | TRBV30 | - | - | TGTGCCTGGAGTGGGACCGACAAAGCTTTCTTT | CAWSGTDKAFF
TRBJ1-3 | TRBV5-8 | - | - | TGTGCCAGCAGCTTGGAACCATTGGCCGGAAACACCATATATTTT | CASSLEPLAGNTIYF
TRBJ2-7 | TRBV28 | - | - | TGTGCCAGCACCTCTAGGAGACTTGGCTCCTACGAGCAGTACTTC | CASTSRRLGSYEQYF
TRBJ2-7 | TRBV19 | - | - | TGTGCCAGTGCTTCCGGGCCGGGCGAGCAGTACTTC | CASASGPGEQYF
TRBJ2-1 | TRBV9 | - | - | TGTGCCAGCAGCGGGGAACTCTACAATGAGCAGTTCTTC | CASSGELYNEQFF
TRBJ1-2 | TRBV2 | - | - | TGTGCCAGCACTTCCGGGGGGCTAGGCTATGGCTACACCTTC | CASTSGGLGYGYTF
TRBJ2-7 | TRBV10-2 | - | - | TGCGCCAGCAGTGACCCCCCGGGGGGCGTACCGTACGAGCAGTACTTC | CASSDPPGGVPYEQYF
TRBJ2-7 | TRBV7-9 | - | once | TGTGCCAGCAGCTTAGGGGGGGACGAGCAGTACTTC | CASSLGGDEQYF
TRBJ2-7 | TRBV21-1 | - | - | TGTGCCAGCAGCAAAGAGGAGGGGCGCGTTAAAGGACAGTACTTC | CASSKEEGRVKGQYF
TRBJ2-7 | TRBV7-2 | - | - | TGTGCCAGCAGCCCCATGTGGGGGGCGCGGGAGCAGTACTTC | CASSPMWGAREQYF
TRBJ2-1 | TRBV18 | - | - | TGTGCCAGCTCACCCGGGACCCCGGACAATGAGCAGTTCTTC | CASSPGTPDNEQFF
TRBJ2-2 | TRBV18 | - | - | TGTGCCAGCTCACGAATCCCCAACACCGGGGAGCTGTTTTTT | CASSRIPNTGELFF
TRBJ2-7 | TRBV18 | TRBD2 | once | TGTGCCAGCTCACCAGAAAAGCCAGGGGGGACTAGCGGGAGGGCCGGCGAGCAGTACTTC | CASSPEKPGGTSGRAGEQYF
TRBJ1-5 | TRBV5-5 | - | - | TGTGCCAGCAGCTTGGTGGGGGGCAGCAATCAGCCCCAGCATTTT | CASSLVGGSNQPQHF
TRBJ2-6 | TRBV2 | - | - | TGTGCCAGCAGTGAAGGGATGGGGGCCAACGTCCTGACTTTC | CASSEGMGANVLTF
TRBJ2-7 | TRBV7-6 | TRBD2 | once | TGTGCCAGCAGATGGGGACTAGCGGGATCCTACGAGCAGTACTTC | CASRWGLAGSYEQYF
TRBJ2-5 | TRBV7-9 | - | - | TGTGCCAGCAGCTTGGGCGGCCAATCCCAGTACTTC | CASSLGGQSQYF
TRBJ1-5 | TRBV6-5 | - | - | TGTGCCAGCAGTTCAACCCCAGGGAATCATCAGCCCCAGCATTTT | CASSSTPGNHQPQHF
TRBJ2-3 | TRBV6-1 | TRBD2 | once | TGTGCCAGCAGTGGGCGGACTAGCGGAGCAAGCACAGATACGCAGTATTTT | CASSGRTSGASTDTQYF
TRBJ1-6 | TRBV5-4 | - | - | TGTGCCAGCAGGGAGGACAGCGGGGCGATGGCGAATAATTCACCCCTCCACTTT | CASREDSGAMANNSPLHF
TRBJ2-7 | TRBV29-1 | TRBD2 | - | TGCAGCGTTGCTAGCGGGTTCTACGAGCAGTACTTC | CSVASGFYEQYF